Below, one T cell receptor (beta chain) is given with its context. Its target is not known. This entry is derived from a study of T cell responses to AZD1222 COVID-19 vaccine. Study-level findings and limits: Baseline antibody screening turned up just a handful of seropositive AZD1222 recipients. Donors were chiefly white British, with a greater number of females, and clonal diversity was perhaps underestimated.

The method was immunoSEQ multiplex PCR; TCRdb's version includes in-frame clones alone and lacks a portion of them. The sample has 120,000 or so clones, roughly 88% seen once. Germline V gives CDR1 LNHDA, CDR2 SQIVND (reference sequence). The length of the CDR3 is 15 residues. The V and J ends lost 10 bases and 2 bases, in that order; junction bases with no gene match: 10. The chain uses TRBV19 and TRBJ2-3, with 9 bases that match TRBD1. The specimen comprised peripheral blood, sampled 28 days after the second AZD1222 dose. This TCR was sampled from an adult who received the AZD1222 COVID-19 vaccine. The CDR3 DNA follows: TGTGCCACCCGAGTTGACAGGGGGTACACAGATACGCAGTATTTT. Encoded protein: CATRVDRGYTDTQYF.